The rows below give T cell receptor beta chains drawn from one sample of a study of cytomegalovirus exposure and HLA in healthy donors. The table came from immunoSEQ multiplex PCR; TCRdb's copy has only in-frame clones and leaves some out. The sample holds under 90,000 clones. Sequencing was carried out using PBMCs. The receptors stem from a man in his fifties or sixties in good health and CMV-seropositive. The CDR3 runs from the conserved cysteine through the conserved F or W. D genes are given only for firm matches.

TRBJ2-2,TRBV18,NA,TGTGCCAGCTCACCCCAGGAAAATCGGGGGGAGCTGTTTTTT,CASSPQENRGELFF
TRBJ2-2,TRBV19,NA,TGTGCCAGTATCGGGGTCAGCAACACCGGGGAGCTGTTTTTT,CASIGVSNTGELFF
TRBJ2-1,TRBV10-1,NA,TGCGCCAGCAGTGACTATCTCAATGAGCAGTTCTTC,CASSDYLNEQFF
TRBJ2-6,TRBV4-1,NA,TGCGCCACTCAACCTCAGGGGACTGGGGCCAACGTCCTGACTTTC,CATQPQGTGANVLTF
TRBJ2-1,TRBV29-1,NA,TGCAGCGTTGGTGGCGGTCTCTACAATGAGCAGTTCTTC,CSVGGGLYNEQFF
TRBJ2-2,TRBV4-3,NA,TGCGCCAGCAGCCGACAGTCTTCCACCGGGGAGCTGTTTTTT,CASSRQSSTGELFF
TRBJ2-5,TRBV30,NA,TGTGCCTGGAGCCGTCGAGAGACCCAGTACTTC,CAWSRRETQYF
TRBJ1-4,TRBV7-6,NA,TGTGCCAGCAGCCTCGGAACAGGGTTTAATGAAAAACTGTTTTTT,CASSLGTGFNEKLFF
TRBJ1-1,TRBV5-4,NA,TGTGCCAGCAGCTTGGAATTCGGGGGGAAGGCGGCTGAAGCTTTCTTT,CASSLEFGGKAAEAFF
TRBJ2-3,TRBV4-3,NA,TGCGCCAGCAGTCCAGGGGCTCCCGATACGCAGTATTTT,CASSPGAPDTQYF
TRBJ2-1,TRBV18,TRBD2,TGTGCCAGCTCGGCGCGGGAGGGCCCGAATGAGCAGTTCTTC,CASSAREGPNEQFF
TRBJ2-1,TRBV7-2,NA,TGTGCCAGCAGCTTAGCTCGGTACAATGAGCAGTTCTTC,CASSLARYNEQFF
TRBJ1-5,TRBV7-9,NA,TGTGCCAGCAGCTTAGGCAGGGGCGATCAGCCCCAGCATTTT,CASSLGRGDQPQHF